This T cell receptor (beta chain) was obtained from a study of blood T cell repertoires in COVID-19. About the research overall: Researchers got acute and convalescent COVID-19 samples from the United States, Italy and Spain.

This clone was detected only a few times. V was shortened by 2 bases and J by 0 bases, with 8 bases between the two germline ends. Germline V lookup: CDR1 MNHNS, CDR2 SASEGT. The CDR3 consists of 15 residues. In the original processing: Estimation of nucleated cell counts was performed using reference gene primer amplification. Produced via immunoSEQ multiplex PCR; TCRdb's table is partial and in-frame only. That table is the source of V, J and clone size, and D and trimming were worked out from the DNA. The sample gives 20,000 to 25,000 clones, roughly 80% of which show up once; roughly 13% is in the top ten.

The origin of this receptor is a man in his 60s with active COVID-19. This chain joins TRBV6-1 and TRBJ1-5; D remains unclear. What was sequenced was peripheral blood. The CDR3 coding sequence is TGTGCCAGCAGTGAATCGGGGTATAGCAATCAGCCCCAGCATTTT. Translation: CASSESGYSNQPQHF.